A single sample is the source of the 16 T cell receptor beta chains below, sequenced in a study of T cell responses to AZD1222 COVID-19 vaccine. Sequencing used immunoSEQ multiplex PCR; TCRdb keeps in-frame clones, though not all of them. The repertoire holds approximately 130,000 clones, nearly 95% seen once, with roughly 0.9% in the top ten. Material: peripheral blood, obtained on day 0 of AZD1222 vaccination. Receptors were obtained from an adult in good health.

This clone was counted once. The chain recombines TRBV20-1 with TRBJ1-2; no clear D gene. Deletions cut 0 bases from V and 8 bases from J, with 7 bases between. Per the germline V gene, CDR1 is DFQATT and CDR2 is SNEGSKA (reference sequence). The CDR3 runs to 11 residues. CDR3 residues: CSARDVPGYTF. In DNA form, the CDR3 reads TGCAGTGCTAGAGATGTGCCCGGCTACACCTTC.

This clone was observed a handful of times. This rearrangement joins TRBV6-6 to TRBJ1-2, with 10 bases matching TRBD1. This CDR3 region has 14 residues. Unmatched junction bases numbered 4, after V lost 6 bases and J lost 3 bases. Germline V gene lookup returns CDR1 MNHNY and CDR2 SVGAGI (reference sequence). The DNA for the CDR3 is TGTGCCAGCAGCTGGACAGGGGGGCACTATGGCTACACCTTC. Its translation: CASSWTGGHYGYTF.

This chain uses TRBV9 with TRBJ2-1; D uncertain. CDR1 and CDR2 (germline): SGDLS, YYNGEE. The germline V and J ends were trimmed by 4 bases and 10 bases, with 12 bases remaining between them. This CDR3 has 12 residues. CDR3 region: CASSLVGWEQFF. In nucleotides, the CDR3 is TGTGCCAGCAGCCTGGTAGGATGGGAGCAGTTCTTC.

The genes are TRBV19 and TRBJ2-2; D gene ambiguous. Per the germline V gene, CDR1 is LNHDA and CDR2 is SQIVND (reference sequence). The CDR3 totals 11 residues. Between the trimmed V and J ends, which lost 5 bases and 11 bases, there was a span of 9 bases. For the CDR3, the DNA is TGTGCCAGTAGTGCCAACGGCGAGCTGTTTTTT. This translates into CASSANGELFF.

The CDR3 here is CASSLNRVGYTF. Written as DNA, the CDR3 is TGTGCCAGCAGCTTGAATCGGGTTGGCTACACCTTC. The J gene is TRBJ1-2, the V gene TRBV5-6; D is ambiguous. This CDR3 spans 12 amino acids. Trimming left V 1 base short and J 7 bases short, with 8 bases between. CDR1 and CDR2 from the germline V gene are SGHDT and YYEEEE.

The rearrangement joins TRBV6-4 to TRBJ1-2; maybe TRBD1 (6 bases). With 4 bases removed from V and 5 bases from J, the gap between germline ends came to 23 bases. CDR1 and CDR2 (germline): MRHNA, SNTAGT. The CDR3 totals 17 residues. The CDR3 reads CASSGPMGAGSYYGYTF. CDR3 bases: TGTGCCAGCAGTGGCCCGATGGGGGCAGGGTCCTATTATGGCTACACCTTC.

The V gene is TRBV5-6, the J gene TRBJ1-2, with D possibly being TRBD1 (6 bases). Per the germline V gene, CDR1 is SGHDT and CDR2 is YYEEEE. The CDR3 contains 13 residues. V was trimmed by 4 bases and J by 4 bases, leaving 11 bases between them. The CDR3: CASSLGQPYGYTF. CDR3 DNA sequence: TGTGCCAGCAGCCTGGGACAACCCTATGGCTACACCTTC.

The J gene is TRBJ1-2, the V gene TRBV3-1 (or the pseudogene TRBV3-2), with 8 bases that match TRBD1. CDR3 length: 17 amino acids. With V trimmed by 3 bases and J by 2 bases, 11 bases remained unmatched. Germline V gives CDR1 LGHDT, CDR2 YNNKEL (reference sequence). CDR3 amino acids: CASSHFSTGVWNYGYTF. CDR3 coding DNA: TGTGCCAGCAGCCACTTTTCGACAGGGGTTTGGAACTATGGCTACACCTTC.

The chain links TRBV6-2 or TRBV6-3 to TRBJ2-1; 8 bases map to TRBD2. The germline CDR1 and CDR2 sequences are MNHEY and SVGEGT. With 6 bases clipped from V and 2 bases from J, the junction kept 3 bases outside the gene matches. This CDR3 contains 14 residues. CDR3 region: CASSLSGAYNEQFF. The CDR3 DNA follows: TGTGCCAGCAGCCTTAGCGGGGCCTACAATGAGCAGTTCTTC.

Points on this clone: This sample includes further DNA sequences coding for the same CDR3. The chain carries TRBV11-2 and TRBJ1-1; D gene unclear. Germline V gene data show CDR1 as SGHAT and CDR2 as FQNNGV. The CDR3 length is 12 residues. Trimming took off 3 bases at V and 1 base at J, with 3 bases between the two ends. The DNA for the CDR3 is TGTGCCAGCAGCTTCGGGAACACTGAAGCTTTCTTT. Its protein is CASSFGNTEAFF. Together with reference TRBV11-2 and TRBJ1-1, the CDR3 gives the full variable domain: EAGVAQSPRYKIIEKRQSVAFWCNPISGHATLYWYQQILGQGPKLLIQFQNNGVVDDSQLPKDRFSAERLKGVDSTLKIQPAKLEDSAVYLCASSFGNTEAFFGQGTRLTVV.

The V gene is TRBV5-6, the J gene TRBJ2-3; D unclear. Germline V gene sequence: CDR1 SGHDT, CDR2 YYEEEE. CDR3 length equals 14 residues. V lost 0 bases and J 2 bases, leaving 7 bases between the germline ends. This CDR3 reads CASSLASVTDTQYF. CDR3 DNA sequence: TGTGCCAGCAGCTTGGCGAGTGTCACAGATACGCAGTATTTT.

The chain employs TRBV15 and TRBJ2-2; no definite D call. Germline loops: CDR1 LNHNV, CDR2 YYDKDF (reference sequence). The CDR3 length is 15 residues. V gave up 1 base and J gave up 4 bases, with 10 bases separating them. The CDR3 is CATSRGLPSTGELFF. CDR3 DNA sequence: TGTGCCACCAGCAGAGGTCTTCCGAGCACCGGGGAGCTGTTTTTT.

This clone has just one count. The chain couples TRBV2 to TRBJ1-2; TRBD1 agrees at 8 bases. With 7 bases clipped from V and 4 bases from J, the junction kept 8 bases outside the gene matches. The germline V gene encodes CDR1 SNHLY and CDR2 FYNNEI. The CDR3 is made up of 14 amino acids. The CDR3 coding sequence is TGTGCCAGCATAGAAGGACAGGGAGGCTATGGCTACACCTTC. Translating it yields CASIEGQGGYGYTF.

This chain links TRBV18 with TRBJ1-4; tentative D call: TRBD1 (5 bases). The CDR3 length is 15 residues. CDR1 and CDR2 (germline): KGHSH, LQKENI. Between the trimmed V and J ends, which lost 3 bases and 7 bases, there was a span of 15 bases. The CDR3 region has the DNA TGTGCCAGCTCACCCTCCGGGACTCTTTCTGAAAAACTGTTTTTT. It is translated as CASSPSGTLSEKLFF.

As concerns this clone: The same CDR3 can be traced to other DNA sequences in this sample. The chain employs TRBV5-5 and TRBJ1-5; TRBD1 aligns across 7 bases. V was clipped by 0 bases and J by 0 bases; unmatched bases: 0. The CDR3 consists of 15 residues. The germline V gene encodes CDR1 SGHKS and CDR2 YYEKEE (reference sequence). Here the CDR3 reads CASSLGQGSNQPQHF. For the CDR3, the DNA is TGTGCCAGCAGCTTGGGACAGGGTAGCAATCAGCCCCAGCATTTT.

This chain connects TRBV7-2 to TRBJ2-5; 8 bases match TRBD2. V lost 2 bases to trimming and J lost 5 bases; unmatched junction nucleotides: 10. The CDR3 has 16 amino acids. Germline values: CDR1 SGHTA, CDR2 FQGNSA. CDR3 coding DNA: TGTGCCAGCAGCTTAACTCGGACTAGCTTGTGGGAGACCCAGTACTTC. Translation gives CASSLTRTSLWETQYF.